One and the same sample provided the 11 T cell receptor beta chains below, sequenced in a study of blood T cell repertoires in COVID-19 (dated by TCRdb to about 2020). Library generation was performed with the immunoSEQ multiplex PCR assay. The immuneACCESS repertoire file appears here via TCRdb, limited to in-frame rearrangements. These files lack a portion of the clones; in checked studies, under half of the deficit traces to unresolved V genes, and the cause of the others is not known. The sample profile shows under 150,000 clones; approximately 80% of them were found once. The biggest ten clones account for 5% of the sample. Source material: peripheral blood. These receptors were obtained from a woman aged 45-65 years with acute or convalescent COVID-19.

The chain employs TRBV3-1 (or the pseudogene TRBV3-2) and TRBJ2-5; 10 bases match TRBD2. CDR1 LGHDT and CDR2 YNNKEL come from the germline V gene (reference sequence). The length of the CDR3 is 17 residues. V shed 1 base, J shed 3 bases, and the junction held 8 bases outside the gene matches. The CDR3: CASSQGGAGGLKETQYF. The CDR3, as DNA: TGTGCCAGCAGCCAAGGTGGAGCGGGGGGGCTTAAAGAGACCCAGTACTTC.

The V and J genes are TRBV30 and TRBJ1-6; D is unclear. The CDR3 has 12 residues. V dropped 3 bases and J dropped 4 bases, with 4 bases sitting between them. Per germline, CDR1 GTSNPN and CDR2 SVGIG (reference sequence). The CDR3 loop is CAWRQYNSPLHF. For the CDR3, the DNA is TGTGCCTGGAGACAGTATAATTCACCCCTCCACTTT.

Details on this clone: At one end, the junction sequence differs from germline, possibly due to a read error. The chain carries TRBV5-1 and TRBJ2-1; TRBD2 agrees at 11 bases. CDR1 is SGHRS and CDR2 is YFSETQ in the germline V gene. This CDR3 has 14 residues. This CDR3 reads CASSPSVAGGRWVF. As DNA, the CDR3 is TGCGCCAGCAGCCCGTCGGTAGCGGGGGGGCGCTGGGTCTTC.

This sequence joins TRBV7-9 and TRBJ1-5, with D possibly matching TRBD1 (5 bases). Deletions cut 4 bases from V and 9 bases from J, with 10 bases between. This CDR3 has 12 amino acids. The germline V gene encodes CDR1 SEHNR and CDR2 FQNEAQ (reference sequence). CDR3 protein: CASSSPGGPQHF. The CDR3 DNA reads as TGTGCCAGCAGCTCGCCGGGGGGGCCCCAGCATTTT.

V and J are TRBV7-2 and TRBJ1-2, with 8 bases matching TRBD1. Trimming at V came to 1 base and at J to 5 bases, leaving 9 bases not matched to a gene. CDR3 length: 16 amino acids. Per the germline V gene, CDR1 is SGHTA and CDR2 is FQGNSA. The CDR3: CASSLGGTGQVYGYTF. The CDR3 DNA is TGTGCCAGCAGCTTAGGGGGCACGGGACAGGTGTATGGCTACACCTTC. Full variable domain (remainder filled in from reference TRBV7-2 and TRBJ1-2): GAGVSQSPSNKVTEKGKDVELRCDPISGHTALYWYRQSLGQGLEFLIYFQGNSAPDKSGLPSDRFSAERTGGSVSTLTIQRTQQEDSAVYLCASSLGGTGQVYGYTFGSGTRLTVV.

The V call is TRBV18, the J call TRBJ2-7, with 8 bases fitting TRBD1. From germline, CDR1 is KGHSH and CDR2 LQKENI. The CDR3 is made up of 14 amino acids. V lost 2 bases and J lost 7; bases outside the gene matches: 7. This CDR3 reads CASSPGQGAREQYF. Written as DNA, the CDR3 is TGTGCCAGCTCACCAGGTCAGGGGGCGAGGGAGCAGTACTTC.

This chain uses TRBV12-3 or TRBV12-4 with TRBJ1-4; D gene ambiguous. This CDR3 comprises 13 residues. Trimming removed 6 bases at V and 5 bases at J, with 10 bases between. The CDR3 protein is CASRWSGNEKLFF. CDR3 bases: TGTGCCAGCAGGTGGTCGGGGAATGAAAAACTGTTTTTT.

V is TRBV7-6 and J is TRBJ2-5; the D gene is possibly TRBD2 (7 bases). The ends were cut back, 5 bases at V and 2 bases at J, with 18 bases in the middle. CDR3 size: 16 residues. Germline lookup yields CDR1 SGHVS and CDR2 FNYEAQ. The CDR3 nucleotides are TGTGCCAGCAGCCTGCGGGGGAGGGGGATACAAGAGACCCAGTACTTC. Its protein is CASSLRGRGIQETQYF.

CDR3 region: CAWSPGQGGKLFF. The CDR3 DNA reads as TGTGCCTGGAGTCCCGGACAGGGAGGAAAACTGTTTTTT. The chain has TRBV30 and TRBJ1-4, with TRBD1 matching 8 bases. The ends lost 2 bases at V and 10 bases at J; junction bases unmatched: 6. The CDR3 extends over 13 amino acids. Germline CDR1 GTSNPN, CDR2 SVGIG (reference sequence). Filled out from reference TRBV30 and TRBJ1-4, the complete variable domain reads SQTIHQWPATLVQPVGSPLSLECTVEGTSNPNLYWYRQAAGRGLQLLFYSVGIGQISSEVPQNLSASRPQDRQFILSSKKLLLSDSGFYLCAWSPGQGGKLFFGSGTQLSVL.

The rearrangement links TRBV11-2 to TRBJ2-1, with no clear D. The CDR3 covers 10 residues. Trimming cost V 5 bases and J 6 bases, with 2 bases left between them. Germline lookup yields CDR1 SGHAT and CDR2 FQNNGV. As DNA, the CDR3 is TGTGCCAGCAGCCGCAATGAGCAGTTCTTC. Residues: CASSRNEQFF.

The sample holds a few counts of this clone. The V and J genes are TRBV6-5 and TRBJ1-5; TRBD1 aligns across 8 bases. Trimming cost V 2 bases and J 5 bases; bases outside gene matches: 5. Germline lookup yields CDR1 MNHEY and CDR2 SVGAGI. This CDR3 has 15 amino acids. The CDR3 loop is CASSYDRGGDQPQHF. The CDR3 DNA is TGTGCCAGCAGTTACGACAGGGGAGGGGATCAGCCCCAGCATTTT.